These 15 T cell receptor beta chains were sequenced from one sample in a study of control samples from healthy donors and cancer patients. Generated by immunoSEQ multiplex PCR, the TCRdb table keeps only in-frame clones and is missing some. The table has about 130,000 clones, about 88% seen once. The sequencing sample was made of blood. These receptor sequences come from a man aged 50-59 years in good health.

The table lists this clone with a count of one. This chain links TRBV2 with TRBJ1-2, with D possibly TRBD1 on 5 matching bases. CDR3 size: 14 residues. Germline-derived CDR1 and CDR2 are SNHLY and FYNNEI. V lost 7 bases and J lost 8, with 20 bases in between. The CDR3 sequence is CASTDVQGRYGYTF. The CDR3 nucleotides read TGTGCCAGCACCGACGTTCAGGGCAGGTACGGCTACACCTTC.

This clone came up once. The chain links TRBV5-1 to TRBJ1-2; D is uncertain. Germline V gene lookup returns CDR1 SGHRS and CDR2 YFSETQ. This CDR3 spans 13 amino acids. The ends were cut back, 0 bases at V and 8 bases at J, with 11 bases in the middle. The DNA of the CDR3 is TGCGCCAGCAGCTTGGATGTCGCCGTGGGCTACACCTTC. As protein: CASSLDVAVGYTF.

The rearrangement uses TRBV24-1 and TRBJ2-3, with 9 bases aligning to TRBD2. The germline V gene encodes CDR1 KGHDR and CDR2 SFDVKD. This CDR3 is 14 amino acids long. Unmatched junction bases numbered 5, after V lost 6 bases and J lost 5 bases. The CDR3 bases are TGTGCCACCAGTACTAGCGGGTTTAAAGATACGCAGTATTTT. This sequence encodes CATSTSGFKDTQYF.

The chain combines TRBV30 with TRBJ2-7; D not resolved. Trimming took 0 bases from V and 1 from J, leaving 13 bases between them. Germline V lookup: CDR1 GTSNPN, CDR2 SVGIG (reference sequence). CDR3 length: 15 residues. The CDR3 region has the DNA TGTGCCTGGAGTGTACGATGGCGATTTTCCTACGAGCAGTACTTC. It codes for CAWSVRWRFSYEQYF. Based on the CDR3 plus reference TRBV30 and TRBJ2-7, the full variable domain is SQTIHQWPATLVQPVGSPLSLECTVEGTSNPNLYWYRQAAGRGLQLLFYSVGIGQISSEVPQNLSASRPQDRQFILSSKKLLLSDSGFYLCAWSVRWRFSYEQYFGPGTRLTVT.

The rearrangement joins TRBV18 to TRBJ1-2; TRBD1 matches at 7 bases. The J segment lost 7 bases and the V segment lost 3 bases, leaving 5 bases of the junction unmatched. Germline-derived CDR1 and CDR2 are KGHSH and LQKENI. The CDR3 spans 13 residues. CDR3 sequence (DNA): TGTGCCAGCTCACCGCCCGGGACAGTTGGCTACACCTTC. Protein sequence: CASSPPGTVGYTF.

The chain couples TRBV29-1 to TRBJ1-5; D is unclear. Germline CDR1 and CDR2: SQVTM and ANQGSEA. V was pared by 4 bases and J by 3 bases, with 7 bases between. This CDR3 has 12 amino acids. The CDR3 loop reads CSVVADNQPQHF. The DNA of the CDR3 is TGCAGCGTTGTCGCGGACAATCAGCCCCAGCATTTT.

The table lists this clone with a few counts. V gene TRBV11-1 combines with J gene TRBJ1-1; possible D gene TRBD1, 6 bases. Trimming took off 2 bases at V and 5 bases at J, with 15 bases between the two ends. The germline V gene encodes CDR1 SGHAT and CDR2 FQDESV (reference sequence). The CDR3 extends over 15 amino acids. CDR3: CASSLNGQIGTEAFF. Here the CDR3 DNA reads TGTGCCAGCAGCTTAAACGGACAGATAGGAACTGAAGCTTTCTTT.

This clone is labeled medium-sized. Here the CDR3 reads CASSESPTGALHF. The CDR3 nucleotides are TGCGCCAGCAGTGAGAGTCCCACAGGGGCCCTCCACTTT. The chain uses TRBV10-2 and TRBJ1-6; 7 bases map to TRBD1. V gave up 2 bases and J gave up 14 bases; unmatched junction bases: 6. The CDR3 has 13 amino acids. Germline V gene data show CDR1 as WSHSY and CDR2 as SAAADI.

This chain connects TRBV3-1 (or the pseudogene TRBV3-2) to TRBJ1-2, with no clear D. With 4 bases removed from V and 0 bases from J, the gap between germline ends came to 9 bases. CDR3 size: 14 residues. Germline V gene data show CDR1 as LGHDT and CDR2 as YNNKEL (reference sequence). The CDR3 spells CASSPAGSNYGYTF. In DNA form, the CDR3 reads TGTGCCAGCAGCCCAGCGGGGTCTAACTATGGCTACACCTTC.

The CDR3 sequence: CATRDSGGTDTQYF. For the CDR3, the DNA is TGTGCCACCCGGGACTCCGGTGGCACAGATACGCAGTATTTT. The chain carries TRBV10-3 and TRBJ2-3, with a weak D call TRBD2 (6 bases). From germline, CDR1 is ENHRY and CDR2 SYGVKD. V was pared by 10 bases and J by 1 base, with 15 bases between. The CDR3 runs 14 residues.

The CDR3 spells CASSQDFGQETQYF. DNA of the CDR3: TGTGCCAGCAGCCAAGATTTCGGACAAGAGACCCAGTACTTC. This rearrangement joins TRBV14 to TRBJ2-5; no firm D call. V gave up 0 bases and J gave up 2 bases, with 7 bases separating them. The CDR3 is 14 residues long. Germline-derived CDR1 and CDR2 are SGHDN and FVKESK.

The rearrangement uses TRBV6-5 and TRBJ1-3; D is uncertain. The V and J ends lost 0 bases and 2 bases respectively, with 11 bases between them. The CDR3 spans 16 residues. Germline assignment: CDR1 MNHEY and CDR2 SVGAGI. The CDR3 loop is CASSYSPRQAGNTIYF. In DNA, the CDR3 is TGTGCCAGCAGTTACTCCCCTCGCCAGGCTGGAAACACCATATATTTT.

This clone came up once. This chain uses TRBV7-3 with TRBJ2-2; D not resolved. The germline V and J ends were trimmed by 5 bases and 4 bases, with 5 bases remaining between them. The germline V gene has CDR1 SGHTA and CDR2 FQGTGA. The CDR3 has 12 residues. CDR3: CASSRTTGELFF. The CDR3, as DNA: TGTGCCAGCAGCCGAACCACCGGGGAGCTGTTTTTT.

The chain combines TRBV5-1 with TRBJ1-3; D is unclear. Germline V gene sequence: CDR1 SGHRS, CDR2 YFSETQ. Trimming stripped 4 bases from V and 0 bases from J, with 14 bases between. The CDR3 loop spans 16 amino acids. The CDR3 reads CASSLGHVGSGNTIYF. The CDR3, as DNA: TGCGCCAGCAGCCTAGGCCACGTAGGCTCTGGAAACACCATATATTTT.

The chain has TRBV6-5 and TRBJ1-1; 7 bases line up with TRBD1. This CDR3 is 14 amino acids long. Germline-derived CDR1 and CDR2 are MNHEY and SVGAGI. The V gene end was trimmed by 5 bases and the J gene end by 1 base; junction bases not matched to a gene: 4. CDR3 DNA: TGTGCCAGCAGTACACGACAGGGGAACACTGAAGCTTTCTTT. Residues: CASSTRQGNTEAFF.